This T cell receptor (beta chain) was observed in a study of shared clonotypes between healthy human individuals (dated by TCRdb to 2018 to 2020). Notes on the research overall: The cohort included three men and two women between 18 and 49 years of age. For each donor, CD4 naive and CD4 memory were each run on three plates, CD8 naive on two plates, and CD8 memory on one plate. The study deeply sequenced blood TCR repertoires of about 5 healthy adults to estimate repertoire size and the extent of clonotype sharing between individuals. To increase sequencing depth and limit assay-specific biases, TCR repertoire library preparation and sequencing were carried out by different laboratories using diverse techniques. Per donor, leukapheresis produced somewhere between about 0.8 and 9.5 billion PBMCs.

TCR CDR3 regions were amplified from genomic DNA by multiplex PCR using the deep immunoSEQ assay. For each cell subset, the extracted genomic DNA was distributed evenly across all wells of several immunoSEQ 96-well plates, and each plate served as one replicate. For sorted subsets, 150 to 250 ng genomic DNA, equal to about 30,000 T cell genomes, was loaded into each replicate PCR. The purified libraries were quantified using a Qubit 3.0 fluorometer, sized with a Bioanalyzer 2100, and then quantified again using the KAPA Library Quantification kit. A separate single-read 150-cycle Illumina NextSeq 550 flow cell was used to sequence each immunoSEQ 96-well plate. From the authors' description of their analysis: Because the immunoSEQ output held only junctional sequences and lacked quality scores, the filtering could not match the filtering applied to full-length reads. To assign V/J genes and CDR3, sequences were annotated using PyIR, a Python wrapper for IgBLAST v1.9, with IMGT germline references. Reads were removed for weak V/J assignments (E-value above 1e-6), missing CDR3, stop codons, out-of-frame junctions, or ambiguous translated residues. A V3J clonotype was defined by an identical inferred V gene, J gene, and CDR3 amino acid sequence. The percentage overlap between two repertoires was calculated by dividing the number of shared unique clonotypes by the size of the smaller repertoire. Repertoire richness was assessed with RTK rarefaction, the Chao1 estimator, and Recon v2.1 estimates of unobserved clonotypes. For all TCRbeta clonotypes obtained by the gDNA method from a few donors, generation probabilities were computed with OLGA. Entries here come from immuneACCESS through TCRdb and include only in-frame sequences with V and J called. Some clones fail to appear in such tables; in the studies checked, an unresolved V gene covers under half of the shortfall, and the cause of the remainder is unknown. D and trimming come from the DNA, and the V and J calls and clone size come from that table. The table for this sample lists some 580,000 clones; 95% to 98% of them were counted only once. Together, the top ten hold 0.3% to 0.35% of the sample.

For the CD8 naive samples, CD45RO-negative cells were positively selected for CCR7, yielding a CD45RA+CCR7+ population from which TemRA cells were excluded. Healthy HIV-negative adults with no recently reported acute infections or vaccinations were included as donors. Every donor was a Caucasian adult residing in Nashville, Tennessee, USA. Blood was obtained by leukapheresis, after which PBMCs were separated by Ficoll-Histopaque density gradient centrifugation and cryopreserved in liquid nitrogen vapor phase. Analytical flow cytometry was used to check the purity and quantity of every magnetically sorted T cell population. Genomic DNA was isolated from each sorted fraction and quantified by UV absorbance on a Nanodrop 2000c. Concerning this clone: Its antigen remains unidentified. Base qualities are not recorded, but no much larger clone differs from it by a single base.

Trimmed from V: 3 bases; trimmed from J: 10 bases; junction bases lacking a gene match: 9. Taken from the germline V gene (reference sequence), the CDR1 and CDR2 loops are MNHEY and SMNVEV. The CDR3 measures 15 amino acids from cysteine to phenylalanine. The read is trimmed to its CDR3 DNA, 45 bases read in frame from base 1. Broad study findings and their caveats: Incomplete sequencing was indicated by rarefaction of sorted-subset datasets, despite the large sequencing depth. Sampling was restricted to blood, and TCR repertoires in tissues likely differ from the TCR repertoires found in blood. About 4.5% of naive CD4, around 3.6% of naive CD8, about 2.5% of memory CD4, and 0.4% of memory CD8 clonotypes were shared across a few donors. Compared with non-shared clonotypes, clonotypes shared by all four sorted-subset donors had higher generation probabilities. Because the study included a small number of donors, the genetic and exposure-history diversity represented was limited. Pairwise subsampling indicated that sequencing depth was expected to affect the degree of clonotype sharing among donors. Naive subsets generally had larger estimated clonotype richness than memory subsets.

The receptor was isolated from a young man in good health. Recombination connected TRBV27 to TRBJ2-1, and 10 bases in between align with TRBD2. Sequencing input: naive CD8+ T cells sorted from blood. The sample's cell subset or site label, decoded: CD45RA+CCR7+. In nucleotide form, the sequence is TGTGCCAGCAGTTTCTCAGCGGGAGGGTCTAGGGAGCAGTTCTTC. Translated, it gives CASSFSAGGSREQFF.